The rows below give T cell receptor beta chains drawn from one sample of a study of T cells in Graves' hyperthyroidism and ophthalmopathy. TCRdb fed the multiplex PCR reads into MiXCR, producing one record per CDR3 protein. The data show about 740,000 distinct CDR3 sequences, with less than 15% seen just once and around 9.6% held by the top ten. The sequenced material came from blood. The receptors come from a woman between 18 and 29 years old with Graves' hyperthyroidism. The CDR3 runs from the conserved cysteine through the conserved F or W. D genes are given only for firm matches. Clone size appears in some rows only: once, few, many, or a class for an expanded clone.

v_call: TRBV6-2/TRBV6-3
clone_size: many
j_call: TRBJ1-1
d_call: -
cdr3_aa: CATSLVAEAFF
cdr3_nt: TGTGCCACTTCCCTGGTGGCTGAAGCTTTCTTT

v_call: TRBV2
clone_size: -
j_call: TRBJ2-1
d_call: TRBD2
cdr3_aa: CASSATGLGANEQFF
cdr3_nt: TGTGCCAGCAGTGCTACGGGACTAGGGGCCAATGAGCAGTTCTTC

v_call: TRBV7-9
clone_size: -
j_call: TRBJ2-7
d_call: TRBD1
cdr3_aa: CASSYAGTGRPYEQYF
cdr3_nt: TGTGCCAGCAGCTATGCAGGGACAGGCCGGCCCTACGAGCAGTACTTC

v_call: TRBV2
clone_size: many
j_call: TRBJ1-3
d_call: -
cdr3_aa: CASRDDIGGRSGNTIYF
cdr3_nt: TGTGCCAGCAGGGACGACATTGGAGGACGCTCTGGAAACACCATATATTTT

v_call: TRBV6-2/TRBV6-3
clone_size: -
j_call: TRBJ2-3
d_call: -
cdr3_aa: CASSYLRGTSTDTQYF
cdr3_nt: TGTGCCAGCAGTTACTTGCGCGGAACTAGCACAGATACGCAGTATTTT

v_call: TRBV3-1
clone_size: many
j_call: TRBJ2-1
d_call: TRBD2
cdr3_aa: CASSQVLGLAGENEQFF
cdr3_nt: TGTGCCAGCAGCCAAGTCCTGGGCCTAGCGGGAGAAAATGAGCAGTTCTTC

v_call: TRBV12-3/TRBV12-4
clone_size: many
j_call: TRBJ1-6
d_call: TRBD1
cdr3_aa: CASSRGDSPRITLHF
cdr3_nt: TGTGCCAGCAGTCGAGGGGACAGCCCCCGTATCACCCTCCACTTT

v_call: TRBV29-1
clone_size: -
j_call: TRBJ2-1
d_call: -
cdr3_aa: CSVGGGTAVWEQFF
cdr3_nt: TGCAGCGTTGGGGGCGGGACGGCGGTCTGGGAGCAGTTCTTC

v_call: TRBV28
clone_size: many
j_call: TRBJ1-1
d_call: TRBD1
cdr3_aa: CASSLGTGEIFF
cdr3_nt: TGTGCCAGCAGTCTCGGGACAGGTGAGATTTTCTTT

v_call: TRBV19
clone_size: few
j_call: TRBJ1-2
d_call: -
cdr3_aa: CASSIKVRGGHYGYTF
cdr3_nt: TGTGCCAGTAGTATAAAAGTTCGGGGGGGACACTATGGCTACACCTTC

v_call: TRBV20-1
clone_size: -
j_call: TRBJ2-7
d_call: -
cdr3_aa: CSARAKEGAIYERYF
cdr3_nt: TGCAGTGCTAGAGCCAAGGAGGGGGCGATCTACGAGCGGTACTTC

v_call: TRBV28
clone_size: many
j_call: TRBJ2-1
d_call: -
cdr3_aa: CASRSNYNEQFF
cdr3_nt: TGTGCCAGCAGATCTAACTACAATGAGCAGTTCTTC

v_call: TRBV7-9
clone_size: few
j_call: TRBJ1-5
d_call: TRBD1
cdr3_aa: CASSLGTGDHQPQHF
cdr3_nt: TGTGCCAGCAGCTTAGGGACAGGGGATCATCAGCCCCAGCATTTT

v_call: TRBV20-1
clone_size: many
j_call: TRBJ2-1
d_call: TRBD2
cdr3_aa: CSATGLAGITYNEQFF
cdr3_nt: TGCAGTGCTACAGGACTAGCGGGCATAACTTACAATGAGCAGTTCTTC

v_call: TRBV18
clone_size: -
j_call: TRBJ2-2
d_call: TRBD2
cdr3_aa: CASSPDAGVFAGELFF
cdr3_nt: TGTGCCAGCTCACCAGACGCGGGAGTTTTTGCCGGGGAGCTGTTTTTT

v_call: TRBV5-1
clone_size: -
j_call: TRBJ2-5
d_call: TRBD2
cdr3_aa: CASSLLAGGPYGQETQYF
cdr3_nt: TGCGCCAGCAGCTTACTAGCGGGAGGGCCTTATGGGCAAGAGACCCAGTACTTC

v_call: TRBV29-1
clone_size: few
j_call: TRBJ1-2
d_call: TRBD1
cdr3_aa: CSATGTIGPGGYTF
cdr3_nt: TGCAGCGCGACAGGGACCATCGGTCCTGGGGGCTACACCTTC

v_call: TRBV20-1
clone_size: few
j_call: TRBJ1-3
d_call: -
cdr3_aa: CAPKSSGNTIYF
cdr3_nt: TGCGCCCCAAAGAGCTCTGGAAACACCATATATTTT

v_call: TRBV6-5
clone_size: few
j_call: TRBJ1-4
d_call: -
cdr3_aa: CASSYSNRQVNEKLFF
cdr3_nt: TGTGCCAGCAGTTACTCGAATCGGCAGGTGAATGAAAAACTGTTTTTT

v_call: TRBV28
clone_size: few
j_call: TRBJ2-7
d_call: -
cdr3_aa: CASSLGRPPYEQYF
cdr3_nt: TGTGCCAGCAGTTTAGGACGGCCTCCCTACGAGCAGTACTTC

v_call: TRBV28
clone_size: -
j_call: TRBJ1-5
d_call: TRBD1
cdr3_aa: CASLHYRDRGRHSNQPQHF
cdr3_nt: TGTGCCAGCCTCCATTACCGGGACAGGGGACGCCATAGCAATCAGCCCCAGCATTTT

v_call: TRBV6-1
clone_size: -
j_call: TRBJ1-2
d_call: -
cdr3_aa: CASSGSVVGHGYTF
cdr3_nt: TGTGCCAGCAGTGGGTCGGTAGTGGGCCATGGCTACACCTTC

v_call: TRBV6-6
clone_size: -
j_call: TRBJ2-3
d_call: TRBD1
cdr3_aa: CASSYPHSGQGADTQYF
cdr3_nt: TGTGCCAGCAGTTACCCTCATTCGGGACAGGGCGCAGATACGCAGTATTTT

v_call: TRBV20-1
clone_size: few
j_call: TRBJ1-4
d_call: -
cdr3_aa: CSAPHITGQLLFF
cdr3_nt: TGCAGTGCTCCTCATATTACGGGTCAACTTCTGTTTTTT

v_call: TRBV2
clone_size: many
j_call: TRBJ2-6
d_call: -
cdr3_aa: CASRRFTGSGANVLTF
cdr3_nt: TGTGCCAGCCGCCGATTTACAGGGTCTGGGGCCAACGTCCTGACTTTC

v_call: TRBV27
clone_size: many
j_call: TRBJ2-3
d_call: TRBD2
cdr3_aa: CASSLEAGVGGHTDTQYF
cdr3_nt: TGTGCCAGCAGTTTAGAAGCGGGAGTTGGTGGGCACACAGATACGCAGTATTTT

v_call: TRBV19
clone_size: many
j_call: TRBJ2-1
d_call: -
cdr3_aa: CASSRSDSYNEQFF
cdr3_nt: TGTGCCAGTAGTCGCAGCGACTCGTACAATGAGCAGTTCTTC

v_call: TRBV7-8
clone_size: many
j_call: TRBJ2-5
d_call: TRBD1
cdr3_aa: CASRFTGQGRETQYF
cdr3_nt: TGTGCCAGCAGGTTTACCGGACAGGGAAGGGAGACCCAGTACTTC

v_call: TRBV18
clone_size: many
j_call: TRBJ1-5
d_call: -
cdr3_aa: CASSPSRDNQPQHF
cdr3_nt: TGTGCCAGCTCACCAAGCAGGGACAATCAGCCCCAGCATTTT

v_call: TRBV20-1
clone_size: many
j_call: TRBJ2-5
d_call: -
cdr3_aa: CSARDETGPRETQYF
cdr3_nt: TGCAGTGCTAGAGATGAAACAGGCCCGAGAGAGACCCAGTACTTC

v_call: TRBV28
clone_size: many
j_call: TRBJ2-2
d_call: TRBD2
cdr3_aa: CASSLVSSGRSWELFF
cdr3_nt: TGTGCCAGCAGTTTAGTGTCTAGCGGGAGATCTTGGGAGCTGTTTTTT

v_call: TRBV11-2
clone_size: many
j_call: TRBJ1-1
d_call: -
cdr3_aa: CASSLILWTDPNTEAFF
cdr3_nt: TGTGCCAGCAGCTTAATTCTGTGGACAGACCCAAACACTGAAGCTTTCTTT

v_call: TRBV19
clone_size: few
j_call: TRBJ2-1
d_call: -
cdr3_aa: CASSPQPESYNEQFF
cdr3_nt: TGTGCCAGTAGTCCCCAGCCCGAATCCTACAATGAGCAGTTCTTC

v_call: TRBV2
clone_size: many
j_call: TRBJ1-2
d_call: -
cdr3_aa: CASSEAGPNYSNYGYTF
cdr3_nt: TGTGCCAGCAGTGAAGCTGGGCCGAACTACTCTAACTATGGCTACACCTTC

v_call: TRBV5-5
clone_size: many
j_call: TRBJ2-4
d_call: -
cdr3_aa: CASSLRDGENIQYF
cdr3_nt: TGTGCCAGCAGCCTCCGGGACGGCGAAAACATTCAGTACTTC

v_call: TRBV29-1
clone_size: many
j_call: TRBJ1-2
d_call: TRBD1
cdr3_aa: CSVEGRTGHYGYTF
cdr3_nt: TGCAGCGTTGAGGGTAGGACAGGGCATTATGGCTACACCTTC

v_call: TRBV18
clone_size: -
j_call: TRBJ2-1
d_call: TRBD1
cdr3_aa: CASSPRTGEANEQFF
cdr3_nt: TGTGCCAGCTCACCAAGGACAGGGGAGGCGAATGAGCAGTTCTTC

v_call: TRBV18
clone_size: many
j_call: TRBJ1-1
d_call: -
cdr3_aa: CASSPQDDWGSEAFF
cdr3_nt: TGTGCCAGCTCACCACAGGATGACTGGGGGAGTGAAGCTTTCTTT

v_call: TRBV13
clone_size: few
j_call: TRBJ2-7
d_call: TRBD2
cdr3_aa: CASSGGGSGRAYEQYF
cdr3_nt: TGTGCCAGCAGCGGGGGGGGGAGCGGGAGGGCCTACGAGCAGTACTTC

v_call: TRBV20-1
clone_size: many
j_call: TRBJ2-1
d_call: -
cdr3_aa: CSASGGVVYNEQFF
cdr3_nt: TGCAGTGCTAGTGGCGGGGTGGTCTACAATGAGCAGTTCTTC

v_call: TRBV24-1
clone_size: few
j_call: TRBJ2-7
d_call: -
cdr3_aa: CATSEARGPYEQYF
cdr3_nt: TGTGCCACCAGTGAGGCGCGGGGCCCCTACGAGCAGTACTTC

v_call: TRBV7-3
clone_size: many
j_call: TRBJ1-1
d_call: -
cdr3_aa: CASSATKGNTEAFF
cdr3_nt: TGTGCCAGCAGCGCGACTAAGGGGAACACTGAAGCTTTCTTT

v_call: TRBV6-2/TRBV6-3
clone_size: -
j_call: TRBJ2-7
d_call: TRBD1
cdr3_aa: CASSYWDRDGERYF
cdr3_nt: TGTGCCAGCAGCTACTGGGACAGGGACGGCGAGCGGTACTTC

v_call: TRBV4-1
clone_size: many
j_call: TRBJ2-6
d_call: TRBD1
cdr3_aa: CASRQGSASGANVLTF
cdr3_nt: TGCGCCAGCAGACAGGGGTCCGCGTCTGGGGCCAACGTCCTGACTTTC

v_call: TRBV10-3
clone_size: few
j_call: TRBJ2-7
d_call: -
cdr3_aa: CAISEFNRHEQYF
cdr3_nt: TGTGCCATCAGTGAGTTTAATAGACACGAGCAGTACTTC

v_call: TRBV30
clone_size: many
j_call: TRBJ2-7
d_call: TRBD1
cdr3_aa: CAWNLGTGIIYEQYF
cdr3_nt: TGTGCCTGGAATCTTGGGACAGGGATAATCTACGAGCAGTACTTC

v_call: TRBV6-2/TRBV6-3
clone_size: many
j_call: TRBJ2-5
d_call: -
cdr3_aa: CASSYSLGRETQYF
cdr3_nt: TGTGCCAGCAGTTACTCCCTGGGCCGGGAGACCCAGTACTTC

v_call: TRBV6-2/TRBV6-3
clone_size: -
j_call: TRBJ2-5
d_call: TRBD1
cdr3_aa: CASRDLDRAQETQYF
cdr3_nt: TGTGCCAGCAGAGATTTGGACAGGGCGCAAGAGACCCAGTACTTC

v_call: TRBV7-9
clone_size: few
j_call: TRBJ2-2
d_call: -
cdr3_aa: CASSLEVPDSNTGELFF
cdr3_nt: TGTGCCAGCAGCTTAGAGGTACCGGACTCCAACACCGGGGAGCTGTTTTTT

v_call: TRBV11-3
clone_size: many
j_call: TRBJ2-5
d_call: -
cdr3_aa: CASSLSVVGAGETQYF
cdr3_nt: TGTGCCAGCAGCTTATCAGTAGTGGGGGCAGGAGAGACCCAGTACTTC

v_call: TRBV20-1
clone_size: many
j_call: TRBJ1-5
d_call: -
cdr3_aa: CSVSQGSNQPQHF
cdr3_nt: TGCAGTGTCAGTCAGGGTAGCAATCAGCCCCAGCATTTT